This TCR beta chain was observed in a study of T cell responses to AZD1222 COVID-19 vaccine. TCRdb's table, derived via immunoSEQ multiplex PCR, lists solely in-frame clones and lacks some. In the table there are approximately 120,000 clones, approximately 91% of which are singletons. Germline V gene data show CDR1 as SGHRS and CDR2 as YFSETQ. The V and J ends lost 7 bases and 2 bases respectively, with 13 bases between them. The CDR3 is 13 residues long. The chain recombines TRBV5-1 with TRBJ2-7, with D perhaps matching TRBD1 (5 bases). The origin of this receptor is an adult in good health. The starting material was peripheral blood, obtained on day 0 of AZD1222 vaccination. Written as DNA, the CDR3 is TGCGCCAGCGGACAAGACCGAACCTACGAGCAGTACTTC. It is translated as CASGQDRTYEQYF.